The 29 T cell receptor beta chains below were found in one sample sequenced in a study of technical replicates of blood from a few donors. Assay: immunoSEQ multiplex PCR; the TCRdb copy retains only in-frame clones and omits some. The table includes 95,000 or so clones, around 95% detected once. The source material was T cells isolated from PBMCs. Every receptor here comes from a human donor in good health.

This clone was observed a single time. V gene TRBV7-9 combines with J gene TRBJ1-2; tentative D call: TRBD1 (6 bases). The V gene's germline CDR1 is SEHNR and CDR2 FQNEAQ (reference sequence). The V and J ends lost 3 bases and 4 bases respectively, with 18 bases between them. The CDR3 runs 16 residues. This chain's CDR3 is CASSLPWGQVGYGYTF. CDR3 DNA sequence: TGTGCCAGCAGCTTGCCATGGGGGCAGGTGGGCTATGGCTACACCTTC.

The V call is TRBV2, the J call TRBJ2-2; a possible D gene is TRBD2 (6 bases). This CDR3 is 15 amino acids long. Trimming pared 1 base from V and 6 bases from J, leaving 12 bases between. Looked up from germline, CDR1 is SNHLY and CDR2 is FYNNEI. The chain's CDR3 is CASSEVEGVAGELFF. In nucleotides, the CDR3 is TGTGCCAGCAGTGAAGTGGAGGGAGTTGCCGGGGAGCTGTTTTTT.

The chain links TRBV5-6 to TRBJ2-7, with D uncertain. CDR3 length: 14 amino acids. The ends were cut back, 2 bases at V and 0 bases at J, with 9 bases in the middle. Germline loops: CDR1 SGHDT, CDR2 YYEEEE. Here the CDR3 reads CASSLTFDSYEQYF. DNA of the CDR3: TGTGCCAGCAGCTTAACATTCGACTCCTACGAGCAGTACTTC.

This rearrangement joins TRBV28 to TRBJ2-3; tentative D call: TRBD2 (5 bases). V lost 10 bases and J 3 bases, leaving 17 bases between the germline ends. The CDR3 has 14 residues. Germline V lookup: CDR1 MDHEN, CDR2 SYDVKM. CDR3 in DNA: TGTGCCACCTATGGCGGGTCCAGAACAGATACGCAGTATTTT. Translating gives CATYGGSRTDTQYF.

The rearrangement links TRBV15 to TRBJ1-4; 9 bases map to TRBD1. V trimming: 3 bases; J trimming: 4 bases; junction bases outside the gene matches: 3. Germline assignment: CDR1 LNHNV and CDR2 YYDKDF (reference sequence). The CDR3 loop spans 15 amino acids. The CDR3 here is CATSSRQGGNEKLFF. CDR3 sequence (DNA): TGTGCCACCAGCAGTCGACAGGGGGGTAATGAAAAACTGTTTTTT.

The V and J genes are TRBV27 and TRBJ1-1; weak D call: TRBD1 (5 bases). The germline V gene has CDR1 MNHEY and CDR2 SMNVEV (reference sequence). The V and J ends lost 5 bases and 0 bases respectively, with 10 bases between them. The CDR3 is 14 residues long. The CDR3 bases are TGTGCCAGCAGTGACAGTTCCATGAACACTGAAGCTTTCTTT. Protein: CASSDSSMNTEAFF.

The chain links TRBV4-1 to TRBJ2-1; perhaps TRBD1 as D (5 bases). V was shortened by 0 bases and J by 5 bases, with 17 bases between the two germline ends. Per germline, CDR1 MGHRA and CDR2 YSYEKL. This CDR3 contains 17 residues. The CDR3 bases are TGCGCCAGCAGCCAAGATGTTTTAAGGGCGGACAACAATGAGCAGTTCTTC. It specifies CASSQDVLRADNNEQFF.

V gene TRBV5-1 combines with J gene TRBJ1-1; D uncertain. Trimming removed 4 bases at V and 1 base at J, with 8 bases between. CDR1 and CDR2 from the germline V gene are SGHRS and YFSETQ. CDR3 length: 13 residues. The CDR3 DNA reads TGCGCCAGCAGCGAGGGAGCGAACACTGAAGCTTTCTTT. This translates into CASSEGANTEAFF.

The gene calls are TRBV7-6 and TRBJ1-1, with 12 bases fitting TRBD1. The CDR3 sequence is 16 residues long. Germline CDR1 is SGHVS and CDR2 is FNYEAQ. V shed 6 bases and J 4 bases; nucleotides not matched to a gene: 9. CDR3 nucleotides: TGTGCCAGCAGGCCCGGGACAGGGGGCCCGGGCACTGAAGCTTTCTTT. This encodes CASRPGTGGPGTEAFF.

The V gene is TRBV19, the J gene TRBJ2-3; D might be TRBD2 (6 bases). Trimming pared 3 bases from V and 0 bases from J, leaving 10 bases between. CDR3 length: 15 amino acids. Germline-derived CDR1 and CDR2 are LNHDA and SQIVND (reference sequence). This chain's CDR3 is CASSMLAASTDTQYF. The CDR3 DNA reads TGTGCCAGTAGTATGTTAGCGGCTAGCACAGATACGCAGTATTTT.

J is TRBJ1-1 and V is TRBV11-3; 7 positions match TRBD1. The length of the CDR3 is 16 residues. Unmatched junction bases numbered 11, after V lost 5 bases and J lost 2 bases. Germline V gene data show CDR1 as SGHNT and CDR2 as YENEEA. CDR3: CASSLGGGQVNTEAFF. CDR3 bases: TGTGCCAGCAGCCTAGGGGGCGGACAAGTTAACACTGAAGCTTTCTTT.

This clone appeared a single time. The chain couples TRBV30 to TRBJ2-3, with 7 nucleotides matching TRBD2. With 0 bases clipped from V and 6 bases from J, the junction kept 9 bases outside the gene matches. Germline assignment: CDR1 GTSNPN and CDR2 SVGIG (reference sequence). The CDR3 runs 15 residues. CDR3 bases: TGTGCCTGGAGTGTTGAGGCGGGAGAAGTGGATACGCAGTATTTT. It encodes CAWSVEAGEVDTQYF.

The chain carries TRBV2 and TRBJ2-5; TRBD1 matches at 12 bases. The CDR3 has 14 residues. The germline V gene has CDR1 SNHLY and CDR2 FYNNEI. The trim removed 5 bases at V and 4 bases at J, leaving 2 bases unmatched. The CDR3 spells CASSWDRGLETQYF. For the CDR3, the DNA is TGTGCCAGCAGTTGGGACAGGGGGCTAGAGACCCAGTACTTC.

CDR3 nucleotide sequence: TGTGCCAGCAGCCTGGGACTGGAACTGTTCTTC. Amino acid sequence: CASSLGLELFF. This chain uses TRBV7-8 with TRBJ2-1; D possibly corresponds to TRBD2 (6 bases). With 5 bases removed from V and 15 bases from J, the gap between germline ends came to 14 bases. From germline, CDR1 is SGHVS and CDR2 FQNEAQ. The CDR3 length is 11 residues.

This clone has just one count. The rearrangement uses TRBV5-1 and TRBJ1-1; possibly TRBD1 for D (6 bases). Trimming stripped 4 bases from V and 4 bases from J, with 14 bases between. Germline loops: CDR1 SGHRS, CDR2 YFSETQ. The CDR3 sequence is 14 residues long. The CDR3 protein is CASSPRGGSTEAFF. CDR3 nucleotides: TGCGCCAGCAGCCCCCGAGGGGGTAGCACTGAAGCTTTCTTT.

The chain recombines TRBV6-5 with TRBJ2-1, with D perhaps TRBD2 (6 bases). Trimming shortened V by 6 bases and J by 4 bases, and 13 bases separated the two germline ends. The CDR3 has 14 amino acids. CDR1 and CDR2 from the germline V gene are MNHEY and SVGAGI. CDR3 amino acids: CASRDLAEYNEQFF. CDR3 DNA: TGTGCCAGCAGAGACTTAGCGGAATACAATGAGCAGTTCTTC.

This chain connects TRBV10-2 to TRBJ2-3, with TRBD2 identical over 14 bases. CDR1 WSHSY and CDR2 SAAADI come from the germline V gene. V lost 2 bases and J lost 5; bases outside the gene matches: 0. This CDR3 is 15 amino acids long. CDR3 DNA: TGCGCCAGCAGTGAGGGGACTAGCGGGGGAGATACGCAGTATTTT. As protein: CASSEGTSGGDTQYF.

The chain employs TRBV29-1 and TRBJ1-2; 10 nucleotides agree with TRBD1. Trimming removed 6 bases from V and 4 bases from J; junction bases left unmatched: 2. The CDR3 totals 12 residues. Germline loops: CDR1 SQVTM, CDR2 ANQGSEA. The CDR3 nucleotides read TGCAGCGTGGGGACAGGGGCCTATGGCTACACCTTC. As protein: CSVGTGAYGYTF.

This clone was observed a single time. The chain combines TRBV10-3 with TRBJ2-2, with D perhaps matching TRBD2 (6 bases). The CDR3 contains 14 residues. The germline V gene encodes CDR1 ENHRY and CDR2 SYGVKD. Trimming removed 11 bases at V and 1 base at J, with 14 bases between. CDR3 residues: CAVRRDGNTGELFF. In DNA, the CDR3 is TGTGCCGTGCGGAGGGACGGGAACACCGGGGAGCTGTTTTTT.

This clone was detected only once. This rearrangement joins TRBV27 to TRBJ2-5; perhaps TRBD2 as D (6 bases). Germline loops: CDR1 MNHEY, CDR2 SMNVEV (reference sequence). The CDR3 consists of 16 residues. V lost 5 bases, J lost 0 bases, and 16 bases lay in between. The CDR3 DNA reads as TGTGCCAGCAGTGGCGCGGGATCCTGGTACCAAGAGACCCAGTACTTC. It codes for CASSGAGSWYQETQYF.

The chain uses TRBV9 and TRBJ2-3; no clear D gene. Germline CDR1 and CDR2: SGDLS and YYNGEE. The CDR3 extends over 13 amino acids. The germline V and J ends were trimmed by 0 bases and 2 bases, with 4 bases remaining between them. Here the CDR3 reads CASSVDNTDTQYF. CDR3 sequence (DNA): TGTGCCAGCAGCGTAGATAACACAGATACGCAGTATTTT. The variable domain in full, completed from reference TRBV9 and TRBJ2-3, reads DSGVTQTPKHLITATGQRVTLRCSPRSGDLSVYWYQQSLDQGLQFLIQYYNGEERAKGNILERFSAQQFPDLHSELNLSSLELGDSALYFCASSVDNTDTQYFGPGTRLTVL.

This clone was found once. This rearrangement joins TRBV6-6 to TRBJ2-7; D ambiguous. Germline CDR1 reads MNHNY; CDR2 reads SVGAGI (reference sequence). V was clipped by 4 bases and J by 4 bases, with 11 bases between them. CDR3 length equals 13 residues. The CDR3 loop reads CASSFIADYEQYF. The CDR3 DNA sequence: TGTGCCAGCAGTTTCATAGCTGATTACGAGCAGTACTTC.

This rearrangement joins TRBV9 to TRBJ2-5; TRBD2 matches at 7 bases. The CDR3 length is 13 residues. The germline gives CDR1 SGDLS, CDR2 YYNGEE. Trimming took 4 bases from V and 5 from J; bases not matched to a gene: 5. The CDR3 sequence: CASSLAERETQYF. For the CDR3, the DNA is TGTGCCAGCAGCCTAGCGGAGAGGGAGACCCAGTACTTC.

The V call is TRBV7-9, the J call TRBJ1-6, with 7 nucleotides matching TRBD1. The CDR3 has 17 residues. CDR1 SEHNR and CDR2 FQNEAQ come from the germline V gene (reference sequence). J was trimmed by 9 bases and V by 5 bases; bases with no gene match: 16. CDR3 sequence reads: CASSPRTGALYGSPLHF. CDR3 DNA sequence: TGTGCCAGCAGCCCTCGGACAGGTGCCCTCTATGGTTCACCCCTCCACTTT.

This chain connects TRBV7-3 to TRBJ2-3, with D possibly TRBD1 on 5 matching bases. V lost 2 bases and J lost 5, with 11 bases in between. Germline V gives CDR1 SGHTA, CDR2 FQGTGA. CDR3 length: 14 residues. In nucleotides, the CDR3 is TGTGCCAGCAGCTTAGGAATAAGGGGAGATACGCAGTATTTT. This translates into CASSLGIRGDTQYF.

This clone was recorded once. The rearrangement joins TRBV27 to TRBJ1-2, with D possibly matching TRBD1 (6 bases). Per germline, CDR1 MNHEY and CDR2 SMNVEV (reference sequence). The CDR3 is made up of 14 amino acids. V was trimmed by 5 bases and J by 4 bases, leaving 14 bases between them. Here the CDR3 DNA reads TGTGCCAGCAGTCGCGGGGGGGGCCCCTATGGCTACACCTTC. Translated, it gives CASSRGGGPYGYTF.

This clone has just one count. J is TRBJ2-7 and V is TRBV6-1; the D is unclear. Germline V lookup: CDR1 MNHNS, CDR2 SASEGT. The CDR3 covers 14 residues. Trimming left V 1 base short and J 2 bases short, with 9 bases between. The CDR3 is CASSEGVYPYEQYF. The CDR3 DNA follows: TGTGCCAGCAGTGAAGGTGTCTATCCCTACGAGCAGTACTTC.

This clone has just a few counts. CDR3 in DNA: TGTGCCAGTAGAGATGACAGGGGAAGCACTGAAGCTTTCTTT. Translation gives CASRDDRGSTEAFF. The chain has TRBV19 and TRBJ1-1, with 8 nucleotides matching TRBD1. This CDR3 has 14 residues. Germline V gene lookup returns CDR1 LNHDA and CDR2 SQIVND (reference sequence). The V and J ends lost 6 bases and 4 bases, in that order; junction bases with no gene match: 7.

The chain is built from TRBV18 and TRBJ2-7; TRBD2 matches at 15 bases. Trimming took 4 bases from V and 5 from J; bases not matched to a gene: 6. This CDR3 spans 16 amino acids. Germline V CDR1 and CDR2: KGHSH, LQKENI. The CDR3 loop reads CASSRYGLAGGDEQYF. The CDR3 nucleotides are TGTGCCAGCTCACGCTATGGACTAGCGGGAGGGGACGAGCAGTACTTC. Using reference TRBV18 and TRBJ2-7 for the parts outside the CDR3, the full variable domain is NAGVMQNPRHLVRRRGQEARLRCSPMKGHSHVYWYRQLPEEGLKFMVYLQKENIIDESGMPKERFSAEFPKEGPSILRIQQVVRGDSAAYFCASSRYGLAGGDEQYFGPGTRLTVT.